This entry concerns a single T cell receptor beta chain. In the original processing: Amplification of reference gene primers provided the estimated nucleated cell counts. Libraries were prepared by immunoSEQ multiplex PCR; TCRdb keeps only in-frame clonotypes and omits some of them. V and J calls and clone size are as listed in that table; D and trimming were resolved from the DNA. Altogether 350,000 to 400,000 clones are present, 91% being singletons, with the ten largest covering 0.86%. The CDR3 runs to 15 residues. CDR1 and CDR2 (germline): SGHTS, YDEGEE. V lost 3 bases and J lost 8; bases outside the gene matches: 11. The data are from a study of blood T cell repertoires in COVID-19. Study-wide context: T cells, B-cell-depleted T cells, or PBMCs supplied cDNA or gDNA.

Recruits, aged about 18 to 95 years, lived in 24 US areas. Someone with COVID-19 had been met by exposed participants within 2 weeks before study entry. This receptor was taken from a woman between 35 and 50 years old who had been exposed to COVID-19. The sequencing input was PBMCs or T cells enriched from blood (not recorded which). The J gene is TRBJ1-2, the V gene TRBV5-8, with 9 bases identical to TRBD1. CDR3 sequence: CASSSRDRVGRGYTF. In DNA form, the CDR3 reads TGTGCCAGCAGCTCGCGGGACAGGGTGGGACGAGGCTACACCTTC.